This record looks at one TCR beta chain sequence and its context. In the source study's methods: Estimates of nucleated cell counts were drawn from the amplification of reference gene primers. The protocol was immunoSEQ multiplex PCR, while the TCRdb copy is restricted to in-frame clones and leaves out a portion. V and J calls and clone size are copied from that table; D and trimming were computed from the DNA. The data hold around 260,000 clones, with around 89% observed a single time. These data belong to a study of blood T cell repertoires in COVID-19. Study-wide background: Italy, Spain and the United States were the sources of the convalescent and acute COVID-19 samples. Sample material is recorded as cDNA or gDNA derived from T cells, B-cell-depleted T cells, or PBMCs.

The length of the CDR3 is 14 residues. Germline V lookup: CDR1 SEHNR, CDR2 FQNEAQ (reference sequence). After removal of 5 bases from V and 4 bases from J, the junction contained 7 bases not matched to a gene. The sequence was obtained from a man between 60 and 75 years old who had recovered from COVID-19. Source material: peripheral blood. The chain combines TRBV7-9 with TRBJ2-7; 8 nucleotides agree with TRBD1. The CDR3: CASSAGQGAYEQYF. The CDR3, as DNA: TGTGCCAGCAGCGCCGGACAGGGTGCGTACGAGCAGTACTTC.